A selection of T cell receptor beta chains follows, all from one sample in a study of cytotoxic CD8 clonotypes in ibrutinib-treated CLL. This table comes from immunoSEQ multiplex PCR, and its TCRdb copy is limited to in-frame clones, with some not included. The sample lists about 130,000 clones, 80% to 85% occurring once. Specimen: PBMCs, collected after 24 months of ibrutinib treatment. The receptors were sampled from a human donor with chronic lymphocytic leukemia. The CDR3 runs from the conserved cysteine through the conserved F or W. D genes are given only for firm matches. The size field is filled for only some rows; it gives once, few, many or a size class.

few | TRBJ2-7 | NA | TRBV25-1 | CASSDGLYEQYF | TGTGCCAGCAGTGATGGGCTTTACGAGCAGTACTTC
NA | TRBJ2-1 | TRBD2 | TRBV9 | CASSVDLAGGNNEQFF | TGTGCCAGCAGCGTAGACCTAGCGGGGGGCAACAATGAGCAGTTCTTC
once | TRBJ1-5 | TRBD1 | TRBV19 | CASSMRLGQGAHQPQHF | TGTGCCAGTAGTATGAGATTGGGACAGGGGGCTCATCAGCCCCAGCATTTT
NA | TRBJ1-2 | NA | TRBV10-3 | CATFSNGYTF | TGTGCCACCTTTTCAAATGGCTACACCTTC
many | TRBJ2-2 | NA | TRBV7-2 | CASSLVLTGELFF | TGTGCCAGCAGCTTAGTCCTCACCGGGGAGCTGTTTTTT
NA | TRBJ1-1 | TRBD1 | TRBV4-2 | CASSQGGTANTEAFF | TGTGCCAGCAGCCAAGGGGGGACAGCGAACACTGAAGCTTTCTTT
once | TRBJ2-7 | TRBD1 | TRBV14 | CASSSLQGPSYEQYF | TGTGCCAGCAGCTCGTTACAGGGGCCCTCCTACGAGCAGTACTTC
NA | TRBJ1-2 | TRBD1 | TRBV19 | CASSPHGQGGNYGYTF | TGTGCCAGTAGTCCACACGGACAGGGGGGTAACTATGGCTACACCTTC
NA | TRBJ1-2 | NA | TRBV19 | CASSITGYGYTF | TGTGCCAGTAGTATAACTGGGTATGGCTACACCTTC
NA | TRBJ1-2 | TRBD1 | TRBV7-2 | CASSATGTGVSGYTF | TGTGCCAGCAGCGCAACCGGGACAGGGGTTTCTGGCTACACCTTC
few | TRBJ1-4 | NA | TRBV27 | CASRRTYSSTNEKLFF | TGTGCCAGCAGAAGGACCTATAGTTCAACTAATGAAAAACTGTTTTTT
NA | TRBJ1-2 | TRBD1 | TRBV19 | CASSISGQGLSGYTF | TGTGCCAGTAGTATATCCGGACAGGGACTTAGTGGCTACACCTTC